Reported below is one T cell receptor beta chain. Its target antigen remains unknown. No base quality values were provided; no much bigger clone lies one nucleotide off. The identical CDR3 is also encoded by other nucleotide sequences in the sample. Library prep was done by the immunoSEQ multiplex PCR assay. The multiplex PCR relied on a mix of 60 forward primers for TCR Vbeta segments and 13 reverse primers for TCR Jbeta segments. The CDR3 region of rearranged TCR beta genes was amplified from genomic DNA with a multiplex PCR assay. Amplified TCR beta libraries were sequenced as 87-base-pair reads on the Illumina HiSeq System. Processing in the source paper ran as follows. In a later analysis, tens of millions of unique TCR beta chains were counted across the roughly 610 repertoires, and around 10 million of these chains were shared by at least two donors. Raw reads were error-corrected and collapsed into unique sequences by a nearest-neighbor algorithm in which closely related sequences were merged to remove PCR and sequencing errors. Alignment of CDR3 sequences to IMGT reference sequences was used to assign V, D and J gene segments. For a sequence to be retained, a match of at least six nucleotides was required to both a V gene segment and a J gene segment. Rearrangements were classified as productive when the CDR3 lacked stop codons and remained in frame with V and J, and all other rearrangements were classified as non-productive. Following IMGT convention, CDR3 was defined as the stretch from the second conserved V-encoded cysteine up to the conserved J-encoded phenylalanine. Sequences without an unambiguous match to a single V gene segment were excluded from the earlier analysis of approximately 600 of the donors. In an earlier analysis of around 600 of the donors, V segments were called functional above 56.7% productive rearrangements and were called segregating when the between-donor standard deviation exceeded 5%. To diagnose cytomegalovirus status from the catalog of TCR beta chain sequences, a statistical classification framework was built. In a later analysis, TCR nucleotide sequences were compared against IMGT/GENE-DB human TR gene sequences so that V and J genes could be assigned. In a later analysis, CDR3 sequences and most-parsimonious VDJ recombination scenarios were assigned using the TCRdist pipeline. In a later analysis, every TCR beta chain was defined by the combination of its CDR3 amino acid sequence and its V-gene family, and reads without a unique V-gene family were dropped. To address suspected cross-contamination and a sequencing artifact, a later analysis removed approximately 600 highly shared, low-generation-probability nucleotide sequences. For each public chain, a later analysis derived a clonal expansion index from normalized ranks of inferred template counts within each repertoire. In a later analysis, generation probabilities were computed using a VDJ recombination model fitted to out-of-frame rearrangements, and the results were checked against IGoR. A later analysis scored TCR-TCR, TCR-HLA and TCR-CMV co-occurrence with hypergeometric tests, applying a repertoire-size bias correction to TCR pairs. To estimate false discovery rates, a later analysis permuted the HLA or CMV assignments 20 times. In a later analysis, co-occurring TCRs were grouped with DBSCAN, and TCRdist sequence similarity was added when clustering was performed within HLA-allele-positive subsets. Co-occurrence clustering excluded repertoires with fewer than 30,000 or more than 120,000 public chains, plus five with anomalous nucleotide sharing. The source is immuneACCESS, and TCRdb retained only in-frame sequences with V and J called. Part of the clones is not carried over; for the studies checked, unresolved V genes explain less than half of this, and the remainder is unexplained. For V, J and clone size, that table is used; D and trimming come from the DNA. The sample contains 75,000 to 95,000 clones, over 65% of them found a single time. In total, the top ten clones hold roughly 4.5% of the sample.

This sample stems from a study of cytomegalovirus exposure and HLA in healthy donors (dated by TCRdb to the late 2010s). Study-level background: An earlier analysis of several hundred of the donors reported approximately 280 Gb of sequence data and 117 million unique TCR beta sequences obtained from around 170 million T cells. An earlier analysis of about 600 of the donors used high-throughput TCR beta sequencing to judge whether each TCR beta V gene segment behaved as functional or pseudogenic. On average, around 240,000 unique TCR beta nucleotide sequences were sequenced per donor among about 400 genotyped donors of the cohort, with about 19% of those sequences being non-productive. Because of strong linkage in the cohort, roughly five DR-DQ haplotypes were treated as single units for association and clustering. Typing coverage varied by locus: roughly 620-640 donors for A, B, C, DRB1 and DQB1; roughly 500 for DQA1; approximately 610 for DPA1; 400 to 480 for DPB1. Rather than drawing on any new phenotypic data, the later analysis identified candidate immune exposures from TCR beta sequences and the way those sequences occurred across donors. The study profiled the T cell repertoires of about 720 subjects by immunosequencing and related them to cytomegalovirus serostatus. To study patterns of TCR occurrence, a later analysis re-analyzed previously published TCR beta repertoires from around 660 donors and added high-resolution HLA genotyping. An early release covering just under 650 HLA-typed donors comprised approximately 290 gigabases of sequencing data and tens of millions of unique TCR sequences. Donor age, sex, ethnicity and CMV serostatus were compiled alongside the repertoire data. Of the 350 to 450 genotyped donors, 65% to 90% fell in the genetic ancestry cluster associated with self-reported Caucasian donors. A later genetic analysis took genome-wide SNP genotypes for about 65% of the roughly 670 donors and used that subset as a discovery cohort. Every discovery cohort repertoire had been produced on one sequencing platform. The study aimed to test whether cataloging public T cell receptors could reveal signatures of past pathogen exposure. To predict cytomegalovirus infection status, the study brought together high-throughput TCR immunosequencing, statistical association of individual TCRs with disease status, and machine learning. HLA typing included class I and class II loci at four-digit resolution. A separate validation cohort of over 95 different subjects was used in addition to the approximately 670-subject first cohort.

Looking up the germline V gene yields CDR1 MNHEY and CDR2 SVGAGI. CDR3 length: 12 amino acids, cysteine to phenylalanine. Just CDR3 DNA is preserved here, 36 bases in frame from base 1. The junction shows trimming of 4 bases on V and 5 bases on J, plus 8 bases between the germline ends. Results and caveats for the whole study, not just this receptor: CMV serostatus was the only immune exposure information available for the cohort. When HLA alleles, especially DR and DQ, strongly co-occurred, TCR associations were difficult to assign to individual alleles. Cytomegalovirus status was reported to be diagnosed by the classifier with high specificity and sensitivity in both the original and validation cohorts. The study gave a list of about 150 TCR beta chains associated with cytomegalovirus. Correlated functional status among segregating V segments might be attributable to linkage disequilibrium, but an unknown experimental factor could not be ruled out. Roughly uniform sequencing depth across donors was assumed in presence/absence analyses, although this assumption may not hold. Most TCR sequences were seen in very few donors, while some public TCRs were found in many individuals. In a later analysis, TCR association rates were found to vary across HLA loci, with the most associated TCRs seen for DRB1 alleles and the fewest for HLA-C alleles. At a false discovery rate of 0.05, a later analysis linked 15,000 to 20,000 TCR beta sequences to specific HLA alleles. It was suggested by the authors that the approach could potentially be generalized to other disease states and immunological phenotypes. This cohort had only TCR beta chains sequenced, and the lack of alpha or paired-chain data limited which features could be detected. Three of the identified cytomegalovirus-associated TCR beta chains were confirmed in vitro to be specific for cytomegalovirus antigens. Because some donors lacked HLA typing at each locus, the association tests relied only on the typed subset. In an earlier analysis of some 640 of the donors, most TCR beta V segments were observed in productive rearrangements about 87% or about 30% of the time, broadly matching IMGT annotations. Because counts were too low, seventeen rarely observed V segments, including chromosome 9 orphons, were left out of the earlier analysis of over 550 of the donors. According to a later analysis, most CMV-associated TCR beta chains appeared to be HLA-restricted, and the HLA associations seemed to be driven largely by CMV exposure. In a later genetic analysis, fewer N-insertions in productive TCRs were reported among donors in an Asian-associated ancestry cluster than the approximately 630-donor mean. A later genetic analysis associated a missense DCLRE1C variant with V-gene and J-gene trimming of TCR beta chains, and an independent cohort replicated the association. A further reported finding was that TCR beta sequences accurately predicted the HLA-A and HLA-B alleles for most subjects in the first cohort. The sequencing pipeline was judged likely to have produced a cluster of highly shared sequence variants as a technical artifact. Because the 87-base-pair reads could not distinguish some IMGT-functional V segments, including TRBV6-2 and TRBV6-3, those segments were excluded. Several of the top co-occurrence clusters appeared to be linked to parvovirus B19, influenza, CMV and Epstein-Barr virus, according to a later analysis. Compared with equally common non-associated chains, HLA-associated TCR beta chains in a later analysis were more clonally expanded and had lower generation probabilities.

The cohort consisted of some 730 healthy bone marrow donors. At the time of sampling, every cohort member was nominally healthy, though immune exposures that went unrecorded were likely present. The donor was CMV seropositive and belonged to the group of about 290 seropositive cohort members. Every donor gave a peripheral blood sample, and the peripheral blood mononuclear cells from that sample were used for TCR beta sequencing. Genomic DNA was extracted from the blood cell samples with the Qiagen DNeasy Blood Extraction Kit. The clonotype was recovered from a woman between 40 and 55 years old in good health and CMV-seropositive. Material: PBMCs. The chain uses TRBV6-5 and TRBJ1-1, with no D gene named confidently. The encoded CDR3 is CASSFRGTEAFF. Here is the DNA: TGTGCCAGCAGTTTCCGAGGTACTGAAGCTTTCTTT.